Sequencing of this TCR beta chain was carried out in a study of T cell responses to AZD1222 COVID-19 vaccine. Both about-4-week and about-12-week second-dose recipients were combined. General study findings and limits: Spike-specific TCR breadth and depth went up after people got two AZD1222 doses. Among AZD1222 vaccinees, only six or seven were seropositive at baseline. Vaccine-associated CD4 TCRs ranged over spike, dominating at 160-218 and 743-854.

A remark on this clone: Its antigen remains unknown.

The CDR3 is 13 amino acids. Germline CDR1 reads SQVTM; CDR2 reads ANQGSEA. Trimming cost V 6 bases and J 8 bases; bases outside gene matches: 8. TCRdb's copy holds only in-frame clones and misses some; the assay was immunoSEQ multiplex PCR. The sample includes about 83,000 clones, approximately 89% of them seen just once. J is TRBJ1-4 and V is TRBV29-1, with 8 bases identical to TRBD1. The sequence was obtained from an adult who received the AZD1222 COVID-19 vaccine. The source material was peripheral blood, sampled 28 days after the second AZD1222 dose. CDR3 sequence: CSVRGTGGEKLFF. In DNA, the CDR3 is TGCAGCGTCCGGGGAACAGGGGGGGAAAAACTGTTTTTT.